This is a list of T cell receptor beta chains from one sample in a study of blood T cell repertoires in COVID-19. TCRdb keeps only in-frame clones here, not all; method: immunoSEQ multiplex PCR. The table shows about 150,000 clones, with 80% to 90% occurring only once. The sequencing sample was made of peripheral blood. Source of these receptors: a woman aged 45-65 years in a cohort sampled during active or convalescent COVID-19. Both conserved end residues are part of each CDR3. D genes are given only for firm matches. Size is stated for part of the rows, as once, few or many counts, or as a class when the clone is expanded.

j_call clone_size v_call d_call cdr3_aa cdr3_nt
TRBJ2-5 . TRBV7-8 . CASNRLEETQYF TGTGCCAGCAATAGGCTAGAAGAGACCCAGTACTTC
TRBJ1-1 . TRBV3-1/TRBV3-2 . CASSQQGSNTEAFF TGTGCCAGCAGCCAACAGGGAAGTAACACTGAAGCTTTCTTT
TRBJ1-1 . TRBV5-6 TRBD1 CASSLTGGRTEAFF TGTGCCAGCAGCTTAACAGGGGGCAGGACTGAAGCTTTCTTT
TRBJ2-7 . TRBV4-1 TRBD1 CASSQDRGGNEQYF TGCGCCAGCAGCCAGGACAGGGGGGGAAACGAGCAGTACTTC
TRBJ1-1 . TRBV12-3/TRBV12-4 . CASSFGNTEAFF TGTGCCAGCAGTTTCGGGAACACTGAAGCTTTCTTT
TRBJ1-1 . TRBV19 . CASRWEGMNTEAFF TGTGCCAGTAGGTGGGAGGGTATGAACACTGAAGCTTTCTTT
TRBJ1-1 . TRBV24-1 . CATSVWGPATEAFF TGTGCCACCAGTGTTTGGGGGCCAGCCACTGAAGCTTTCTTT
TRBJ2-1 . TRBV29-1 TRBD1 CSVGGSGQGQYNEQFF TGCAGCGTAGGAGGCTCGGGACAGGGGCAATACAATGAGCAGTTCTTC
TRBJ1-5 once TRBV19 . CASSIWGRNQPQHF TGTGCCAGTAGTATATGGGGCCGAAATCAGCCCCAGCATTTT
TRBJ2-3 . TRBV14 . CASSQESGVDTQYF TGTGCCAGCAGCCAAGAATCCGGGGTAGATACGCAGTATTTT
TRBJ2-5 few TRBV30 TRBD2 CAWSVQRGAQETQYF TGTGCCTGGAGTGTGCAGCGGGGAGCTCAAGAGACCCAGTACTTC
TRBJ2-3 . TRBV11-3 . CASSGPSDTQYF TGTGCCAGCAGTGGGCCTTCAGATACGCAGTATTTT
TRBJ1-2 . TRBV20-1 TRBD1 CSASTGGGRYGYTF TGCAGTGCTAGTACAGGGGGCGGGCGATATGGCTACACCTTC
TRBJ1-2 . TRBV2 TRBD1 CASSEAGLDRGPYGYTF TGTGCCAGCAGTGAAGCGGGTTTGGACAGGGGACCCTATGGCTACACCTTC
TRBJ1-1 . TRBV7-2 . CASSLEQSNTEAFF TGTGCCAGCAGCTTGGAACAGAGCAACACTGAAGCTTTCTTT
TRBJ1-2 once TRBV19 . CASRDRQEGYTF TGTGCCAGTAGAGACAGACAAGAAGGCTACACCTTC
TRBJ2-3 . TRBV9 TRBD2 CASSLTSGGSDTQYF TGTGCCAGCAGCCTGACTAGCGGGGGGTCAGATACGCAGTATTTT
TRBJ1-2 once TRBV7-2 TRBD1 CASSQGGQLNYGYTF TGTGCCAGCAGCCAGGGGGGACAGCTGAACTATGGCTACACCTTC
TRBJ1-2 . TRBV2 . CASRADSYGYTF TGTGCCAGCAGAGCTGACAGCTATGGCTACACCTTC
TRBJ1-6 . TRBV7-8 . CASSFPQYNSPLHF TGTGCCAGCAGCTTTCCCCAGTATAATTCACCCCTCCACTTT
TRBJ1-3 . TRBV5-5 TRBD1 CASSYRTGVGWSSGNTIYF TGTGCCAGCAGCTACAGGACAGGGGTTGGATGGAGCTCTGGAAACACCATATATTTT
TRBJ1-2 . TRBV3-1/TRBV3-2 . CASSQVMDSPYGYTF TGTGCCAGCAGCCAAGTTATGGACAGCCCGTATGGCTACACCTTC
TRBJ1-2 . TRBV4-1 TRBD1 CASSQGTGGYGYTF TGCGCCAGCAGCCAAGGTACAGGGGGATATGGCTACACCTTC
TRBJ2-7 . TRBV19 . CATGRGGSEQYF TGTGCCACGGGCCGCGGGGGCTCCGAGCAGTACTTC
TRBJ2-2 . TRBV4-1 TRBD1 CASSQDPTGSITGELFF TGCGCCAGCAGCCAAGATCCGACAGGGTCTATCACCGGGGAGCTGTTTTTT
TRBJ1-5 few TRBV2 . CASSGTGYQPQHF TGTGCCAGCAGTGGGACGGGATATCAGCCCCAGCATTTT
TRBJ1-1 many TRBV6-4 . CASSSLGGVAFF TGTGCCAGCAGCTCACTGGGGGGGGTAGCTTTCTTT
TRBJ1-1 few TRBV19 . CASSIPGNTEAFF TGTGCCAGTAGTATCCCGGGGAACACTGAAGCTTTCTTT
TRBJ2-1 . TRBV9 . CASSPRSSAGHYNEQFF TGTGCCAGCAGCCCACGGTCGAGCGCGGGCCACTACAATGAGCAGTTCTTC
TRBJ1-2 . TRBV5-6 TRBD1 CASSRRQGNYGYTF TGTGCCAGCAGCCGTAGACAGGGCAACTATGGCTACACCTTC
TRBJ2-7 . TRBV3-1/TRBV3-2 . CASSQESVEQYF TGTGCCAGCAGCCAAGAAAGCGTCGAGCAGTACTTC
TRBJ2-7 . TRBV6-2/TRBV6-3 . CASSSGTFNSYEQYF TGTGCCAGCAGTTCCGGGACTTTTAACTCCTACGAGCAGTACTTC
TRBJ2-7 . TRBV5-5 TRBD1 CASSSGQGLNEQYF TGTGCCAGCAGCTCGGGACAGGGGTTGAACGAGCAGTACTTC
TRBJ2-1 few TRBV6-2/TRBV6-3 . CASSLQRNEQFF TGTGCCAGCAGCCTTCAGAGGAATGAGCAGTTCTTC
TRBJ1-2 . TRBV6-1 TRBD1 CASSEAQDRVKGYTF TGTGCCAGCAGTGAAGCGCAAGACAGGGTGAAGGGCTACACCTTC
TRBJ1-5 . TRBV19 . CASSRGDLSNQPQHF TGTGCCAGTAGTAGGGGAGACCTTAGCAATCAGCCCCAGCATTTT
TRBJ1-4 . TRBV5-8 . CASRVFPSRVFF TGTGCCAGCAGGGTGTTCCCCAGCAGGGTGTTTTTT
TRBJ2-1 . TRBV5-1 TRBD1 CASSFGQGYYNEQFF TGCGCCAGCAGCTTTGGACAGGGATACTACAATGAGCAGTTCTTC
TRBJ2-7 . TRBV27 TRBD1 CASSPSGTGAYEQYF TGTGCCAGCAGTCCCTCCGGGACAGGGGCCTACGAGCAGTACTTC
TRBJ1-1 . TRBV12-3/TRBV12-4 . CASSFVRGEAFF TGTGCCAGCAGTTTCGTACGGGGTGAAGCTTTCTTT
TRBJ1-2 . TRBV19 TRBD1 CASSVWHGTVIYGYTF TGTGCCAGTAGTGTGTGGCACGGGACAGTTATCTATGGCTACACCTTC
TRBJ1-2 . TRBV7-9 . CASSLVQAGGYTF TGTGCCAGCAGCTTAGTACAGGCTGGTGGCTACACCTTC
TRBJ1-2 few TRBV2 TRBD1 CASSLRMGTGSPHGYTF TGTGCCAGCAGTCTCCGTATGGGGACAGGGTCTCCCCATGGCTACACCTTC
TRBJ2-3 . TRBV7-3 TRBD2 CASSFGTSDTDTQYF TGTGCCAGCAGCTTCGGGACTAGCGACACAGATACGCAGTATTTT
TRBJ1-2 few TRBV5-4 TRBD1 CASSSGTATNYGYTF TGTGCCAGCAGCTCCGGGACAGCTACTAACTATGGCTACACCTTC
TRBJ1-6 once TRBV7-2 TRBD1 CASSLGQGANSNSPLHF TGTGCCAGCAGCTTAGGACAGGGCGCCAATTCCAATTCACCCCTCCACTTT